One sample yielded the 25 T cell receptor beta chains listed below, sequenced in a study of STAT3 mutations in large granular lymphocyte leukemia. Using immunoSEQ multiplex PCR, the repertoire was profiled, and TCRdb retains in-frame clones only, with some absent. The sample has some 37,000 clones, 88% seen once. Their recognized antigens are unknown. Study-wide results and limits: Every T-cell large granular lymphocyte leukemia patient had at least one immunodominant TCR beta clonotype.

The sequencing input was PBMCs. The receptors were gathered from a human donor with T large granular lymphocyte leukemia. Some clones in this sample may be carry-over from other donors' samples.

The chain is built from TRBV18 and TRBJ2-2; 12 bases fit TRBD2. CDR3 size: 16 residues. Germline CDR1 reads KGHSH; CDR2 reads LQKENI. Trimming took 3 bases from V and 7 from J; bases not matched to a gene: 6. CDR3 loop: CASSPPSGGAHGELFF. In DNA form, the CDR3 reads TGTGCCAGCTCACCCCCTAGCGGGGGGGCGCACGGGGAGCTGTTTTTT.

The chain uses TRBV27 and TRBJ1-6; D not certain. Deletions cut 8 bases from V and 9 bases from J, with 17 bases between. CDR1 is MNHEY, CDR2 SMNVEV, per germline (reference sequence). CDR3 size: 14 residues. CDR3 DNA sequence: TGTGCCAGCGGAAATTCGGAAAGGGTTTCACCCCTCCACTTT. Protein: CASGNSERVSPLHF.

V is TRBV11-2 and J is TRBJ2-3; possibly TRBD1 for D (5 bases). Germline-derived CDR1 and CDR2 are SGHAT and FQNNGV. V lost 3 bases, J lost 1 base, and 8 bases lay in between. The CDR3 covers 14 residues. CDR3: CASSFQQGTDTQYF. Written as DNA, the CDR3 is TGTGCCAGCAGCTTTCAACAGGGCACAGATACGCAGTATTTT.

This CDR3 reads CASSSPEHRLAGARAEQFF. The CDR3 DNA is TGCGCCAGCAGCTCGCCTGAGCACCGACTAGCGGGGGCCAGGGCTGAGCAGTTCTTC. V and J are TRBV5-1 and TRBJ2-1; 12 bases agree with TRBD2. The CDR3 is 19 residues long. Germline V gene sequence: CDR1 SGHRS, CDR2 YFSETQ. J lost 9 bases, V lost 3 bases, and 19 bases had no gene match. Looking up the rest from reference TRBV5-1 and TRBJ2-1 gives the full variable domain: KAGVTQTPRYLIKTRGQQVTLSCSPISGHRSVSWYQQTPGQGLQFLFEYFSETQRNKGNFPGRFSGRQFSNSRSEMNVSTLELGDSALYLCASSSPEHRLAGARAEQFFGPGTRLTVL.

The chain employs TRBV6-6 and TRBJ2-7, with 10 bases aligning to TRBD2. V lost 6 bases and J lost 0; bases outside the gene matches: 5. Germline CDR1 MNHNY, CDR2 SVGAGI (reference sequence). The CDR3 consists of 15 residues. For the CDR3, the DNA is TGTGCCAGCAGCCCACTAGCGGGGAGCTCCTACGAGCAGTACTTC. This sequence encodes CASSPLAGSSYEQYF.

Here the CDR3 reads CASSFIAGETQYF. The CDR3 DNA is TGTGCCAGCAGCTTCATAGCGGGGGAGACCCAGTACTTC. The rearrangement uses TRBV7-8 and TRBJ2-5, with 8 nucleotides matching TRBD2. CDR3 length: 13 amino acids. Germline V gene lookup returns CDR1 SGHVS and CDR2 FQNEAQ. The trim removed 3 bases at V and 5 bases at J, leaving 2 bases unmatched.

The chain joins TRBV18 to TRBJ1-1; D is unresolved. The CDR3 loop spans 13 amino acids. Germline V gene sequence: CDR1 KGHSH, CDR2 LQKENI. V lost 3 bases and J lost 3, with 8 bases in between. CDR3 amino acids: CASSPEPDTEAFF. The CDR3 DNA sequence: TGTGCCAGCTCACCTGAACCCGACACTGAAGCTTTCTTT. Filled out from reference TRBV18 and TRBJ1-1, the complete variable domain reads NAGVMQNPRHLVRRRGQEARLRCSPMKGHSHVYWYRQLPEEGLKFMVYLQKENIIDESGMPKERFSAEFPKEGPSILRIQQVVRGDSAAYFCASSPEPDTEAFFGQGTRLTVV.

V is TRBV10-3 and J is TRBJ1-2, with D maybe TRBD1 (6 bases). V was cut by 1 base and J by 1 base, with 13 bases left in between. In germline, CDR1 is ENHRY, CDR2 SYGVKD. This CDR3 contains 16 residues. CDR3 sequence (DNA): TGTGCCATCAGTGAGTGGGGGACAAACCTTAACTATGGCTACACCTTC. This sequence encodes CAISEWGTNLNYGYTF.

The chain couples TRBV5-1 to TRBJ1-5, with 8 bases that match TRBD1. The J segment lost 5 bases and the V segment lost 5 bases, leaving 3 bases of the junction unmatched. Germline CDR1 is SGHRS and CDR2 is YFSETQ. The CDR3 contains 13 residues. The DNA of the CDR3 is TGCGCCAGCAGGGACAGGGCGGATCAGCCCCAGCATTTT. As protein: CASRDRADQPQHF.

The chain recombines TRBV12-5 with TRBJ1-2, with 8 bases aligning to TRBD1. This CDR3 is built from 17 residues. Germline V gene sequence: CDR1 LGHNT, CDR2 FRNRAP. Losses at the gene ends were 0 bases for V and 4 bases for J; bases not matched to a gene: 10. The CDR3 spells CASGLVLSTGERYGYTF. CDR3 in DNA: TGTGCTAGTGGTTTGGTATTATCGACAGGGGAACGCTATGGCTACACCTTC.

CDR3 protein: CASSFLGTPGAGELFF. CDR3 coding DNA: TGCGCCAGCAGCTTTCTAGGGACCCCAGGAGCCGGGGAGCTGTTTTTT. This sequence joins TRBV5-1 and TRBJ2-2; D might be TRBD1 or TRBD2, each matching 5 bases. The V end was cut by 2 bases, the J end by 6 bases, with 17 bases between. Germline CDR1 reads SGHRS; CDR2 reads YFSETQ. The CDR3 covers 16 residues.

This chain connects TRBV5-1 to TRBJ1-3, with D possibly TRBD1 on 5 matching bases. CDR1 and CDR2 (germline): SGHRS, YFSETQ. V was trimmed by 0 bases and J by 1 base, leaving 17 bases between them. The CDR3 is made up of 18 amino acids. Written as DNA, the CDR3 is TGCGCCAGCAGCTTGGCCCCTGGGAGGGGACTTTCTGGAAACACCATATATTTT. As protein: CASSLAPGRGLSGNTIYF.

The chain uses TRBV4-1 and TRBJ1-3; tentative D call: TRBD1 (6 bases). Trimming removed 4 bases from V and 0 bases from J, with 7 bases in between. This CDR3 has 14 residues. In germline, CDR1 is MGHRA, CDR2 YSYEKL. CDR3 loop: CASSRRGSGNTIYF. DNA of the CDR3: TGCGCCAGCAGCCGCAGGGGCTCTGGAAACACCATATATTTT.

The rearrangement uses TRBV7-9 and TRBJ2-7; the match to TRBD1 covers 9 bases. The CDR3 extends over 14 amino acids. Trimming took 5 bases from V and 4 from J; bases not matched to a gene: 6. Germline loops: CDR1 SEHNR, CDR2 FQNEAQ (reference sequence). The CDR3 reads CASSRWDREYEQYV. In DNA form, the CDR3 reads TGTGCCAGCAGCCGCTGGGACAGGGAATACGAGCAGTACGTC.

J is TRBJ1-2 and V is TRBV18; possibly TRBD1 for D (5 bases). The germline CDR1 and CDR2 sequences are KGHSH and LQKENI. With 2 bases removed from V and 2 bases from J, the gap between germline ends came to 9 bases. This CDR3 contains 14 residues. The CDR3 DNA sequence: TGTGCCAGCTCACCAGGGGCGGGGAACTATGGCTACACCTTC. Protein sequence: CASSPGAGNYGYTF.

The chain combines TRBV18 with TRBJ1-4; D remains ambiguous. CDR1 and CDR2 (germline): KGHSH, LQKENI. Trimming cost V 3 bases and J 0 bases, with 8 bases left between them. The CDR3 has 15 amino acids. DNA of the CDR3: TGTGCCAGCTCACCTTCCCTTACAACTAATGAAAAACTGTTTTTT. Its translation is CASSPSLTTNEKLFF.

In this sample, this clone turned up once. This chain uses TRBV2 with TRBJ2-1; possibly TRBD2 for D (5 bases). V was trimmed by 7 bases and J by 6 bases, leaving 10 bases between them. Germline V gene lookup returns CDR1 SNHLY and CDR2 FYNNEI. CDR3 length equals 12 residues. CDR3 bases: TGTGCCAGCATGAGGGTGGGCAATGAGCAGTTCTTC. It yields the protein CASMRVGNEQFF.

This chain links TRBV4-3 with TRBJ1-2; D is possibly TRBD1 (5 bases). The CDR3 has 15 residues. The germline V gene has CDR1 LGHNA and CDR2 YSLEER. Trimming removed 0 bases at V and 3 bases at J, with 11 bases between. Here the CDR3 DNA reads TGCGCCAGCAGCCAAGATTGGTCGGGGGACTATGGCTACACCTTC. It is translated as CASSQDWSGDYGYTF.

By its share, this clone is medium-sized. This rearrangement joins TRBV4-3 to TRBJ2-4; perhaps TRBD2 as D (6 bases). V lost 0 bases and J lost 10, with 13 bases in between. In germline, CDR1 is LGHNA, CDR2 YSLEER. This CDR3 has 14 amino acids. In DNA, the CDR3 is TGCGCCAGCAGCCAAGATCGGGAGTTATTGATTCAGTACTTC. Its translation is CASSQDRELLIQYF.

This chain links TRBV18 with TRBJ1-1; 7 nucleotides line up with TRBD1. V was pared by 0 bases and J by 0 bases, with 7 bases of the junction left unmatched. Germline assignment: CDR1 KGHSH and CDR2 LQKENI. This CDR3 contains 17 residues. CDR3 DNA sequence: TGTGCCAGCTCACCACCGGGGCAGGGGGTCCTGAACACTGAAGCTTTCTTT. It specifies CASSPPGQGVLNTEAFF.

J is TRBJ1-1 and V is TRBV7-9, with D perhaps TRBD1 (5 bases). This CDR3 spans 13 amino acids. The V end lost 6 bases, the J end lost 4 bases, and 12 bases lay between the germline ends. Per germline, CDR1 SEHNR and CDR2 FQNEAQ (reference sequence). The CDR3 is CASRQGPATEAFF. CDR3 in DNA: TGTGCCAGCAGGCAGGGCCCGGCCACTGAAGCTTTCTTT. The variable domain in full, completed from reference TRBV7-9 and TRBJ1-1, reads DTGVSQNPRHKITKRGQNVTFRCDPISEHNRLYWYRQTLGQGPEFLTYFQNEAQLEKSRLLSDRFSAERPKGSFSTLEIQRTEQGDSAMYLCASRQGPATEAFFGQGTRLTVV.

This clone was counted once. CDR3 amino acids: CASSGTGGRRTDTQYF. Here the CDR3 DNA reads TGCGCCAGCAGCGGAACCGGGGGTAGGCGCACAGATACGCAGTATTTT. This chain joins TRBV5-1 and TRBJ2-3; possibly TRBD2 for D (6 bases). V was trimmed by 4 bases and J by 1 base, leaving 16 bases between them. Germline V gene data show CDR1 as SGHRS and CDR2 as YFSETQ. There are 16 residues in the CDR3.

CDR3 in DNA: TGTGCCAGCAGCTCGCTCCTGTTAACAGATACGCAGTATTTT. Encoded protein: CASSSLLLTDTQYF. The chain recombines TRBV7-9 with TRBJ2-3; no clear D. The germline V and J ends were trimmed by 4 bases and 3 bases, with 11 bases remaining between them. Germline V gene sequence: CDR1 SEHNR, CDR2 FQNEAQ (reference sequence). The CDR3 sequence is 14 residues long.

V gene TRBV27 combines with J gene TRBJ1-2; TRBD1 matches at 7 bases. This CDR3 has 13 residues. Germline V gives CDR1 MNHEY, CDR2 SMNVEV (reference sequence). V was clipped by 4 bases and J by 8 bases; unmatched bases: 7. In DNA form, the CDR3 reads TGTGCCAGCAGTTACACAGGGGTGGGGGGCTACACCTTC. Protein sequence: CASSYTGVGGYTF.

The V call is TRBV30, the J call TRBJ2-4, with D maybe TRBD1 (5 bases). This CDR3 contains 13 residues. V gave up 3 bases and J gave up 6 bases, with 12 bases separating them. The germline V gene has CDR1 GTSNPN and CDR2 SVGIG (reference sequence). CDR3 coding DNA: TGTGCCTGGAGAGGCCAGGGTTCAAACATTCAGTACTTC. Encoded protein: CAWRGQGSNIQYF.